The clone carrying this TCR beta chain was observed many times. No antigen is known for it. This record comes from a study of CD8 T cells in ankylosing spondylitis. Libraries of TCR beta came from quantitative 5'-RACE with molecular barcodes. TCRdb fed the 5' RACE reads into MiXCR, producing one record per CDR3 protein. The data show roughly 490,000 distinct CDR3 sequences, approximately 5.3% seen once. Whole-study results and caveats: Ankylosing spondylitis blood appeared to carry a characteristic TCR beta motif of under ten highly homologous variants. According to the report, clones linked to the disease were significantly enriched in matched synovial fluid samples taken from ankylosing spondylitis patients. Disease-linked clones were CD8+ and relatively rare in peripheral blood. Previous work reported some of these motif variants in the synovial fluid and blood of reactive arthritis.

Trimming took 3 bases from V and 0 from J, leaving 10 bases between them. CDR1 SGDLS and CDR2 YYNGEE come from the germline V gene. CDR3 length: 15 residues. What was sequenced was blood, either unsorted or a sorted T cell fraction (not recorded which). The source of this sequence is a male donor with ankylosing spondylitis. This chain joins TRBV9 and TRBJ1-3; TRBD1 is a possible D gene (6 bases). The CDR3 reads CASSAQGYSGNTIYF. DNA of the CDR3: TGTGCCAGCAGCGCACAGGGTTACTCTGGAAACACCATATATTTT.